This T cell receptor (beta chain) was found in a study of blood T cell repertoires in COVID-19. The assay was immunoSEQ multiplex PCR, and TCRdb's table has in-frame clones only and misses some. The sample consists of roughly 41,000 clones, more than 75% of them appearing once. Trimming pared 2 bases from V and 5 bases from J, leaving 8 bases between. CDR3 length: 13 residues. From germline, CDR1 is SGHKS and CDR2 YYEKEE (reference sequence). This receptor was taken from a human donor in a cohort sampled during active COVID-19. The chain links TRBV5-5 to TRBJ1-5; no definite D call. The sequencing input was peripheral blood. The CDR3, as DNA: TGTGCCAGCAGCTTCGCCGAGGATCAGCCCCAGCATTTT. Its protein is CASSFAEDQPQHF. Variable domain in full (rest from reference TRBV5-5 and TRBJ1-5): DAGVTQSPTHLIKTRGQQVTLRCSPISGHKSVSWYQQVLGQGPQFIFQYYEKEERGRGNFPDRFSARQFPNYSSELNVNALLLGDSALYLCASSFAEDQPQHFGDGTRLSIL.